This passage covers 14 T cell receptor beta chains from one sample sequenced in a study of T cells after yellow fever vaccination. TCRdb called the 5' RACE reads again in MiXCR, with one record for every CDR3 protein. The repertoire holds 300,000 to 400,000 distinct CDR3 sequences, around 12% seen once, with 3.2% in the top ten. Sequences were derived from CD4+ T cells sorted from PBMCs, sampled 15 days after the yellow fever booster vaccination. The source of these receptors is a young man who received the YFV17D yellow fever vaccine.

J is TRBJ2-2 and V is TRBV5-1; D remains ambiguous. Germline V CDR1 and CDR2: SGHRS, YFSETQ. The CDR3 totals 13 residues. The V and J ends lost 4 bases and 7 bases respectively, with 11 bases between them. The CDR3 nucleotides read TGCGCCAGCAGCCCTCTCTTGGGCGGGGAGCTGTTTTTT. Amino acid sequence: CASSPLLGGELFF.

CDR3 residues: CSAREASGGLGETQYF. CDR3 nucleotides: TGCAGTGCTAGAGAGGCCAGCGGGGGCCTCGGTGAGACCCAGTACTTC. This chain joins TRBV20-1 and TRBJ2-5; 8 bases match TRBD2. Trimming at V came to 0 bases and at J to 5 bases, leaving 11 bases not matched to a gene. The CDR3 consists of 16 residues. Germline CDR1 DFQATT, CDR2 SNEGSKA (reference sequence).

The CDR3, as DNA: TGCGCCAGCAGCTGGGCCGGGACAGGGGGTACCGGGGAGCTGTTTTTT. Protein product: CASSWAGTGGTGELFF. This chain uses TRBV5-1 with TRBJ2-2, with TRBD1 matching over 11 bases. This CDR3 has 16 amino acids. The junction had 6 bases not matched to a gene; V was cut back by 3 bases and J by 5 bases. Germline V gene lookup returns CDR1 SGHRS and CDR2 YFSETQ.

The chain couples TRBV28 to TRBJ2-3; no definite D call. V lost 1 base and J 1 base, leaving 9 bases between the germline ends. Germline assignment: CDR1 MDHEN and CDR2 SYDVKM. The CDR3 spans 15 residues. CDR3 sequence (DNA): TGTGCCAGCAGTTTATTGGGTCCAGGCACAGATACGCAGTATTTT. Translated, it gives CASSLLGPGTDTQYF.

This clonotype was seen a few times. The V and J genes are TRBV11-2 and TRBJ2-4, with unresolved D. The V end was cut by 4 bases, the J end by 0 bases, with 7 bases between. This CDR3 comprises 14 residues. The V gene's germline CDR1 is SGHAT and CDR2 FQNNGV. The CDR3: CASSSPLAKNIQYF. The DNA for the CDR3 is TGTGCCAGCAGCTCCCCCCTAGCCAAAAACATTCAGTACTTC. The variable domain in full, with the rest retrieved from reference TRBV11-2 and TRBJ2-4, is EAGVAQSPRYKIIEKRQSVAFWCNPISGHATLYWYQQILGQGPKLLIQFQNNGVVDDSQLPKDRFSAERLKGVDSTLKIQPAKLEDSAVYLCASSSPLAKNIQYFGAGTRLSVL.

This clonotype turned up a few times. The chain is built from TRBV7-2 and TRBJ2-2; TRBD1 matches 8 bases. The CDR3 has 15 residues. CDR1 and CDR2 from the germline V gene are SGHTA and FQGNSA. The V segment lost 3 bases and the J segment 4 bases; nucleotides outside the gene matches: 4. The CDR3 DNA sequence: TGTGCCAGCAGCTTTCCAGGGGGCGGCACCGGGGAGCTGTTTTTT. It yields the protein CASSFPGGGTGELFF.

This sequence joins TRBV9 and TRBJ2-3; D remains ambiguous. The CDR3 consists of 13 residues. Trimming shortened V by 0 bases and J by 6 bases, and 8 bases separated the two germline ends. The germline CDR1 and CDR2 sequences are SGDLS and YYNGEE. CDR3: CASSVAHTDTQYF. CDR3 in DNA: TGTGCCAGCAGCGTAGCTCATACGGATACGCAGTATTTT.

V is TRBV5-1 and J is TRBJ2-1; a possible D gene is TRBD1 (6 bases). This CDR3 comprises 14 residues. CDR1 is SGHRS, CDR2 YFSETQ, per germline. Trimming shortened V by 4 bases and J by 4 bases, and 12 bases separated the two germline ends. The CDR3: CASSPGQQYNEQFF. For the CDR3, the DNA is TGCGCCAGCAGCCCCGGACAGCAATACAATGAGCAGTTCTTC. Drawing the rest from reference TRBV5-1 and TRBJ2-1, the complete variable domain is KAGVTQTPRYLIKTRGQQVTLSCSPISGHRSVSWYQQTPGQGLQFLFEYFSETQRNKGNFPGRFSGRQFSNSRSEMNVSTLELGDSALYLCASSPGQQYNEQFFGPGTRLTVL.

V is TRBV20-1 and J is TRBJ2-7; no definite D call. Germline V lookup: CDR1 DFQATT, CDR2 SNEGSKA (reference sequence). The germline V and J ends were trimmed by 1 base and 0 bases, with 7 bases remaining between them. The CDR3 runs 13 residues. In DNA form, the CDR3 reads TGCAGTGCTAGAGGAGTCCTCTCCTACGAGCAGTACTTC. As protein: CSARGVLSYEQYF.

This clonotype has just a few counts. V is TRBV6-5 and J is TRBJ2-2; possibly TRBD1 for D (6 bases). The CDR3 has 15 residues. Trimming took off 6 bases at V and 5 bases at J, with 16 bases between the two ends. Germline CDR1 and CDR2: MNHEY and SVGAGI. The CDR3 nucleotides are TGTGCCAGCAGGAAAGGGGGAGAAAGGACCGGGGAGCTGTTTTTT. Translation: CASRKGGERTGELFF.

This clonotype was picked up many times. This chain connects TRBV7-9 to TRBJ1-2; D is unclear. The germline CDR1 and CDR2 sequences are SEHNR and FQNEAQ (reference sequence). CDR3 length: 12 residues. The V gene lost 5 bases and the J gene lost 2 bases, with 6 bases spanning the gap. In DNA form, the CDR3 reads TGTGCCAGCAGCCCGGAGAACTATGGCTACACCTTC. Protein: CASSPENYGYTF. The variable domain in full, with the rest retrieved from reference TRBV7-9 and TRBJ1-2, is DTGVSQNPRHKITKRGQNVTFRCDPISEHNRLYWYRQTLGQGPEFLTYFQNEAQLEKSRLLSDRFSAERPKGSFSTLEIQRTEQGDSAMYLCASSPENYGYTFGSGTRLTVV.

The table lists this clonotype with many counts. The chain is built from TRBV6-1 and TRBJ2-1; unclear D gene. The V gene's germline CDR1 is MNHNS and CDR2 SASEGT. This CDR3 comprises 14 residues. The V and J ends lost 4 bases and 3 bases respectively, with 10 bases between them. DNA of the CDR3: TGTGCCAGCAGTGGTAGTAGGAGCTACAATGAGCAGTTCTTC. Residues: CASSGSRSYNEQFF.

This clonotype was seen only a few times. The chain uses TRBV4-3 and TRBJ2-3; D is perhaps TRBD2 (6 bases). There are 16 residues in the CDR3. CDR1 is LGHNA, CDR2 YSLEER, per germline. Trimming pared 0 bases from V and 2 bases from J, leaving 12 bases between. The CDR3 sequence: CASSQDYGSLTDTQYF. The CDR3 bases are TGCGCCAGCAGCCAAGATTACGGGAGTCTCACAGATACGCAGTATTTT.

The sample holds a few counts of this clonotype. The CDR3 is CASSGGRDSEQYF. CDR3 in DNA: TGCGCCAGCAGTGGAGGCAGGGATTCCGAGCAGTACTTC. The chain has TRBV10-1 and TRBJ2-7; D possibly corresponds to TRBD1 (5 bases). Per the germline V gene, CDR1 is WNHNN and CDR2 is SYGVQD (reference sequence). V was pared by 4 bases and J by 6 bases, with 13 bases between. CDR3 length: 13 residues.